This T cell receptor beta chain was documented in a study of cytomegalovirus exposure and HLA in healthy donors. V dropped 5 bases and J dropped 4 bases, with 11 bases sitting between them. CDR1 and CDR2 (germline): MNHNY, SVGAGI (reference sequence). This CDR3 has 13 residues. The PCR employed 60 Vbeta primers together with 13 Jbeta primers. Repertoires were generated with immunoSEQ multiplex PCR, while TCRdb's copy carries only in-frame clones and drops some. The sample carries fewer than 140,000 clones, over 70% recorded once. The clonotype originates from a boy younger than 18 in good health and CMV-seronegative. Sequenced: PBMCs. The J gene is TRBJ1-2, the V gene TRBV6-6, with D perhaps matching TRBD1 (6 bases). CDR3 DNA sequence: TGTGCCAGCAGTACGACAGGTTCCTATGGCTACACCTTC. As protein: CASSTTGSYGYTF.